Detailed here is one T cell receptor (beta chain). Relative to the germline gene, one junction end is altered; a read error may explain this. The sample belongs to a study of T cells after yellow fever vaccination (dated by TCRdb to the late 2010s). As for the study more broadly: Staining for CD3, CD45RA, CCR7 and CD95 was used to sort memory subsets (EM, EMRA, CM and Tscm) on a BD FACS Aria III. The SMART-Seq v4 Ultra Low Input RNA kit was used to prepare libraries from fractions with low cell numbers. To follow T-cell clones before and after both primary and booster YFV17D yellow fever vaccination, bulk TCR alpha and beta repertoires underwent longitudinal sequencing. Two healthy male donors, one aged 18 to 29 and one aged 30 to 40 years, made up the cohort. Blood was drawn at multiple timepoints before and after primary and secondary immunization, with bulk PBMC replicates and cell subsets isolated. Memory subsets were sorted on days 0, 15 and 45 and at 18 months following primary vaccination, and on days 0, 15 and 45 following the 30-year booster.

The investigation overall reported the following: Compared with the primary T-cell response, the secondary T-cell response was faster but weaker, reaching its peak on day 5 rather than on day 15. Most clones expanded after primary vaccination (96% of CD4 and 80% to 90% of CD8) were re-detected after the booster, suggesting that broad memory maintenance occurred. FACS-sorted repertoires could contain abundant contaminating clonotypes from the bulk population, so computational filtering was required. Only a couple of donors were included in the study, so the extent to which the findings can be generalized is limited. A small share of clonotypes occurred in both CD4 and CD8 compartments, likely arising from convergent recombination. In the sorted memory subsets on day 0, nearly all vaccine-responding clonotypes were below the level of detection.

Reading from cysteine to phenylalanine, the CDR3 counts 19 amino acids. This entry keeps only the CDR3 DNA: 57 bases, framed from base 1. Sample treatment or condition, as interpreted from the label and publication: live attenuated yellow fever vaccine strain. A standard Ficoll-Paque protocol was used to isolate PBMCs from peripheral blood. For sorted memory subsets, RNA extraction was done with the RNeasy Micro Kit. TCR cDNA was made using 5'RACE template switching, a step that added a universal primer site and unique molecular identifiers. cDNA synthesis was primed from both the TCR alpha and TCR beta constant segments. Libraries were amplified in two PCR steps, with sample barcodes and sequencing adapters added in the second step. Sequencing of libraries was done on Illumina HiSeq 2500 (2x100 bp) or NovaSeq (2x150 bp). The published analysis was carried out like this. Demultiplexing of reads and collapsing into UMI consensus sequences were performed with MIGEC, and V(D)J alignment was carried out with MiXCR. Using edgeR on replicate PBMC samples, clonotypes were called vaccine-responding if FDR was below 0.01 and the log2 fold change was above 5 up to day 15. Bulk clonotypes were assigned CD4 or CD8 identity according to which sequenced CD4 or CD8 repertoire held them at higher abundance. Clonotype frequencies in memory subsets were weighted by FACS-sorted cell numbers to estimate each clone's distribution across memory phenotypes. TCRdb reworked the public reads: Q25 trimming with fastp, MiXCR clone assembly, productive beta chains retained. One record per CDR3 amino acid sequence lists the most common genes and DNA. The V and J calls come from TCRdb's annotation, not from the publication. This sample has some 48,000 distinct CDR3 sequences in its table, and roughly 6.4% of those were observed once. Clones ranked in the top ten supply 8.5% to 12% of the sample.

The chain uses TRBV7-1 and TRBJ1-4, with TRBD1 perhaps the D gene, on 6 matching bases. TRBV7-1 counts as an open reading frame of uncertain function. This sample comprised PBMCs, either bulk or a sorted T-cell subset (CD4+, CD8+, memory, or dextramer-sorted; not recorded which), obtained 45 days after the yellow fever booster vaccination. The sequence was obtained from a man younger than 40 who received the YFV17D yellow fever vaccine. The base sequence is TGTGCCAGCATCTCACCGCAGATGACAGGACCCAAGTCAAATGAAAAACTGTTTTTT. Its protein is CASISPQMTGPKSNEKLFF.